This T cell receptor (beta chain) was sequenced during a study of cytomegalovirus exposure and HLA in healthy donors. Study-wide background: There were under 130 million unique TCR beta sequences, drawn from about 200 million T cells, in an earlier analysis.

The CDR3 covers 13 residues. Germline CDR1 SGHDN, CDR2 FVKESK. Trimming removed 6 bases at V and 7 bases at J, with 13 bases between. Study-level findings and limits: Within an earlier analysis, most TCR beta V segments proved productive either about 90% or about 30% of the time.

The PCR used 60 Vbeta and 13 Jbeta primers. The table came from immunoSEQ multiplex PCR; TCRdb's copy has only in-frame clones and leaves some out. Listed are around 140,000 clones; approximately 1.7% falls within the top ten. With respect to this clone: The antigen remains unidentified.

The receptor was derived from a woman in her thirties or forties in good health and CMV-seropositive. Sequencing was carried out using PBMCs. V gene TRBV14 combines with J gene TRBJ2-1, with D maybe TRBD1 (6 bases). CDR3 coding DNA: TGTGCCAGCAGGACACAGGGAATGAATGAGCAGTTCTTC. Translated, it gives CASRTQGMNEQFF.